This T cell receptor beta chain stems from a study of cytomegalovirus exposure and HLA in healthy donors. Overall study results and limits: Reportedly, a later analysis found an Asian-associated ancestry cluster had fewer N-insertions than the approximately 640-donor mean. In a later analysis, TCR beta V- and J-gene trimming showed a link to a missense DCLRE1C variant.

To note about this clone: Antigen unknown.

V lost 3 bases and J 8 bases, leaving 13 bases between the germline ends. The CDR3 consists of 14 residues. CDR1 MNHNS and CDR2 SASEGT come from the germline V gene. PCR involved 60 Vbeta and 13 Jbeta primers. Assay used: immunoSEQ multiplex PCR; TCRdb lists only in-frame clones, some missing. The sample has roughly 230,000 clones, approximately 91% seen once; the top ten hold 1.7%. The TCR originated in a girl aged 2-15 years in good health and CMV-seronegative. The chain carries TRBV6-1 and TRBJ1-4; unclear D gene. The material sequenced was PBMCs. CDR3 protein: CASSDWWPIEKLFF. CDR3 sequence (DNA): TGTGCCAGCAGTGATTGGTGGCCAATAGAAAAACTGTTTTTT.